The 23 T cell receptor beta chains given below trace back to one sample, sequenced in a study of control samples from healthy donors and cancer patients. Data came from immunoSEQ multiplex PCR; TCRdb stores just in-frame clones and leaves some out. The table includes 85,000 to 100,000 clones, approximately 93% detected once. The source material was blood. Receptors were obtained from a man younger than 30 in good health.

The V and J genes are TRBV7-9 and TRBJ2-2; D not certain. The V and J ends lost 0 bases and 8 bases respectively, with 13 bases between them. The germline gives CDR1 SEHNR, CDR2 FQNEAQ (reference sequence). The CDR3 loop spans 15 amino acids. The CDR3 loop reads CASSLAGYKTGELFF. CDR3 in DNA: TGTGCCAGCAGCTTAGCCGGATACAAGACGGGGGAGCTGTTTTTT.

The chain links TRBV4-1 to TRBJ2-1; possible D gene TRBD2, 6 bases. The CDR3 extends over 16 amino acids. Trimming cost V 4 bases and J 8 bases, with 21 bases left between them. Looked up from germline, CDR1 is MGHRA and CDR2 is YSYEKL. The CDR3 region has the DNA TGCGCCAGCAGCCCGGGGGTTTACACTATCTCGGATGAGCAGTTCTTC. As protein: CASSPGVYTISDEQFF.

V and J are TRBV5-1 and TRBJ1-3; D unclear. Germline V gene sequence: CDR1 SGHRS, CDR2 YFSETQ. The CDR3 runs to 13 residues. Trimming pared 9 bases from V and 1 base from J, leaving 11 bases between. CDR3 region: CATTEDSGNTIYF. CDR3 nucleotide sequence: TGCGCCACCACAGAGGATTCTGGAAACACCATATATTTT.

V usage is TRBV2 and J usage is TRBJ1-4; the D is unclear. The CDR3 extends over 16 amino acids. The germline V gene has CDR1 SNHLY and CDR2 FYNNEI. V was clipped by 2 bases and J by 8 bases, with 18 bases between them. The CDR3 DNA is TGTGCCAGCAGTGAAAAGGTTACCTGGGCGGCCGAAAAACTGTTTTTT. It encodes CASSEKVTWAAEKLFF. The variable domain in full, completed from reference TRBV2 and TRBJ1-4, reads EPEVTQTPSHQVTQMGQEVILRCVPISNHLYFYWYRQILGQKVEFLVSFYNNEISEKSEIFDDQFSVERPDGSNFTLKIRSTKLEDSAMYFCASSEKVTWAAEKLFFGSGTQLSVL.

CDR3 region: CASSQDYVRLAGPLHYEQYF. CDR3 coding DNA: TGTGCCAGCAGCCAAGACTATGTGAGACTAGCGGGGCCCCTCCACTACGAGCAGTACTTC. This rearrangement joins TRBV3-1 (or the pseudogene TRBV3-2) to TRBJ2-7; TRBD2 matches 11 bases. V shed 0 bases, J shed 3 bases, and the junction held 16 bases outside the gene matches. Germline loops: CDR1 LGHDT, CDR2 YNNKEL (reference sequence). This CDR3 has 20 amino acids.

J is TRBJ1-1 and V is TRBV18; D possibly corresponds to TRBD1 (6 bases). Germline V gene lookup returns CDR1 KGHSH and CDR2 LQKENI. The CDR3 covers 13 residues. V was clipped by 6 bases and J by 3 bases, with 11 bases between them. The CDR3 reads CASSRTEDTEAFF. The CDR3 coding sequence is TGTGCCAGCTCGCGGACAGAAGACACTGAAGCTTTCTTT.

This sequence joins TRBV2 and TRBJ2-5; no firm D call. Trimming took 1 base from V and 3 from J, leaving 6 bases between them. The germline CDR1 and CDR2 sequences are SNHLY and FYNNEI. This CDR3 is built from 13 residues. The CDR3 coding sequence is TGTGCCAGCAGTGAAGGTCAGAAAGAGACCCAGTACTTC. Its translation is CASSEGQKETQYF.

This clone was seen only a few times. The rearrangement links TRBV12-5 to TRBJ1-1; D perhaps matches TRBD1 (5 bases). V dropped 6 bases and J dropped 1 base, with 12 bases sitting between them. The CDR3 contains 14 residues. Germline V gene data show CDR1 as LGHNT and CDR2 as FRNRAP. The CDR3 loop is CASGGGPGNTEAFF. CDR3 coding DNA: TGTGCTAGTGGGGGGGGTCCAGGGAACACTGAAGCTTTCTTT.

The chain has TRBV28 and TRBJ1-1; D not resolved. CDR3 length equals 13 residues. In germline, CDR1 is MDHEN, CDR2 SYDVKM. Between the trimmed V and J ends, which lost 3 bases and 8 bases, there was a span of 13 bases. CDR3 loop: CASSFLNSGEAFF. Here the CDR3 DNA reads TGTGCCAGCAGTTTTCTAAACTCCGGGGAAGCTTTCTTT. Combining the CDR3 with reference TRBV28 and TRBJ1-1 gives the whole variable domain DVKVTQSSRYLVKRTGEKVFLECVQDMDHENMFWYRQDPGLGLRLIYFSYDVKMKEKGDIPEGYSVSREKKERFSLILESASTNQTSMYLCASSFLNSGEAFFGQGTRLTVV.

This chain uses TRBV11-2 with TRBJ2-3; D might be TRBD1 (6 bases). Trimming took off 5 bases at V and 4 bases at J, with 13 bases between the two ends. CDR3 length equals 14 residues. The germline V gene encodes CDR1 SGHAT and CDR2 FQNNGV. For the CDR3, the DNA is TGTGCCAGCAGCCGCCAGGGGTCCGCAGATACGCAGTATTTT. Encoded protein: CASSRQGSADTQYF.

This sequence joins TRBV10-3 and TRBJ2-5; D is uncertain. The CDR3 runs to 14 residues. Germline V lookup: CDR1 ENHRY, CDR2 SYGVKD. The V end lost 0 bases, the J end lost 1 base, and 6 bases lay between the germline ends. The CDR3 protein is CAISESRTQETQYF. The CDR3 region has the DNA TGTGCCATCAGTGAGTCACGCACCCAAGAGACCCAGTACTTC.

The chain recombines TRBV5-1 with TRBJ1-6, with TRBD1 as a possible D gene (5 bases). The V and J ends lost 4 bases and 3 bases respectively, with 11 bases between them. CDR3 size: 15 residues. The V gene's germline CDR1 is SGHRS and CDR2 YFSETQ. CDR3 protein: CASSPGLNYNSPLHF. CDR3 nucleotide sequence: TGCGCCAGCAGCCCGGGACTGAACTATAATTCACCCCTCCACTTT.

The chain carries TRBV6-5 and TRBJ2-7; 12 nucleotides align to TRBD2. V lost 0 bases and J lost 4; bases outside the gene matches: 1. The CDR3 extends over 15 amino acids. Germline lookup yields CDR1 MNHEY and CDR2 SVGAGI. The CDR3 is CASSYSTSGSYEQYF. The CDR3 nucleotides read TGTGCCAGCAGTTACTCGACTAGCGGGAGTTACGAGCAGTACTTC.

The chain uses TRBV29-1 and TRBJ2-5; D is uncertain. Trimming took 6 bases from V and 1 from J, leaving 12 bases between them. The CDR3 covers 13 residues. Germline-derived CDR1 and CDR2 are SQVTM and ANQGSEA. This CDR3 reads CSVRPRLQETQYF. The CDR3 DNA reads as TGCAGCGTCCGTCCTAGGCTCCAAGAGACCCAGTACTTC.

The chain combines TRBV2 with TRBJ2-7; no clear D. The germline V gene has CDR1 SNHLY and CDR2 FYNNEI. V was shortened by 4 bases and J by 1 base, with 8 bases between the two germline ends. This CDR3 has 13 amino acids. This chain's CDR3 is CASSGTESYEQYF. The DNA for the CDR3 is TGTGCCAGCAGTGGGACGGAATCCTACGAGCAGTACTTC.

The chain joins TRBV5-1 to TRBJ1-1; 7 nucleotides align to TRBD1. The trim removed 4 bases at V and 1 base at J, leaving 4 bases unmatched. Per the germline V gene, CDR1 is SGHRS and CDR2 is YFSETQ. CDR3 length equals 14 residues. The chain's CDR3 is CASSTTGWNTEAFF. In DNA, the CDR3 is TGCGCCAGCAGCACGACAGGGTGGAACACTGAAGCTTTCTTT.

V and J are TRBV19 and TRBJ1-6, with D possibly matching TRBD1 (5 bases). Germline V gene sequence: CDR1 LNHDA, CDR2 SQIVND (reference sequence). The CDR3 extends over 17 amino acids. With 5 bases removed from V and 0 bases from J, the gap between germline ends came to 14 bases. CDR3 region: CASSLGTASSYNSPLHF. The CDR3 bases are TGTGCCAGTAGTCTCGGGACTGCTAGCTCCTATAATTCACCCCTCCACTTT.

The chain links TRBV5-4 to TRBJ2-3; a possible D gene is TRBD1 (6 bases). The CDR3 has 15 amino acids. V gave up 2 bases and J gave up 1 base, with 11 bases separating them. Germline V gene data show CDR1 as SGHNT and CDR2 as YYREEE (reference sequence). The CDR3 bases are TGTGCCAGCAGCTTCGGACAGATCCGCACAGATACGCAGTATTTT. Its protein is CASSFGQIRTDTQYF.

The V call is TRBV11-2, the J call TRBJ2-1, with 8 positions matching TRBD2. This CDR3 has 15 amino acids. V trimming: 5 bases; J trimming: 4 bases; junction bases outside the gene matches: 7. Germline lookup yields CDR1 SGHAT and CDR2 FQNNGV. The CDR3: CASSATSGRYNEQFF. CDR3 bases: TGTGCCAGCAGCGCCACTAGCGGAAGATACAATGAGCAGTTCTTC.

The chain links TRBV7-9 to TRBJ1-1; no clear D gene. CDR3 length: 14 amino acids. Germline assignment: CDR1 SEHNR and CDR2 FQNEAQ (reference sequence). The V end lost 3 bases, the J end lost 1 base, and 9 bases lay between the germline ends. Here the CDR3 DNA reads TGTGCCAGCAGCTTCCTGGACGGGAACACTGAAGCTTTCTTT. It is translated as CASSFLDGNTEAFF.

By share of the sample, this clone is medium-sized. This CDR3 reads CASSLARNNEKLFF. In nucleotides, the CDR3 is TGTGCCAGCAGCTTAGCAAGGAATAATGAAAAACTGTTTTTT. This chain uses TRBV7-9 with TRBJ1-4; D is unclear. Trimming stripped 0 bases from V and 4 bases from J, with 6 bases between. Germline V gene lookup returns CDR1 SEHNR and CDR2 FQNEAQ (reference sequence). This CDR3 has 14 residues.

V is TRBV6-2 or TRBV6-3 and J is TRBJ1-1; 10 positions match TRBD1. Germline lookup yields CDR1 MNHEY and CDR2 SVGEGT. The V segment lost 4 bases and the J segment 4 bases; nucleotides outside the gene matches: 6. This CDR3 is built from 15 residues. The CDR3 is CASSFDRTGGTEAFF. The CDR3 DNA is TGTGCCAGCAGTTTCGATAGGACAGGGGGCACTGAAGCTTTCTTT.

The V gene is TRBV18, the J gene TRBJ2-1; 11 bases match TRBD2. CDR3 length: 18 residues. V was pared by 2 bases and J by 2 bases, with 8 bases of the junction left unmatched. Germline CDR1 reads KGHSH; CDR2 reads LQKENI. CDR3 sequence (DNA): TGTGCCAGCTCACCAGTAGCGGGGGGGCGGCTCCCCTACAATGAGCAGTTCTTC. Protein: CASSPVAGGRLPYNEQFF.